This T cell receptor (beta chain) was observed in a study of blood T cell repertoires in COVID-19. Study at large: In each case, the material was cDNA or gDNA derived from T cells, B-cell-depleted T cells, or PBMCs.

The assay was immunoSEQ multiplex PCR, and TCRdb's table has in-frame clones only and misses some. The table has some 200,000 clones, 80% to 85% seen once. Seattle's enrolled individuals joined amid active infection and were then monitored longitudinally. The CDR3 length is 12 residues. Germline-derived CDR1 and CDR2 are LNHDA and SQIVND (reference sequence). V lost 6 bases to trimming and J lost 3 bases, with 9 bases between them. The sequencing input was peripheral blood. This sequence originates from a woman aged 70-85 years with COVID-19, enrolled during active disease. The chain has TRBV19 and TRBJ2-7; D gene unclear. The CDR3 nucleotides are TGTGCCAGTAGCGGTACCTACTACGAGCAGTACTTC. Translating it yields CASSGTYYEQYF. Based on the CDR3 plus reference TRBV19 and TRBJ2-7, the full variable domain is DGGITQSPKYLFRKEGQNVTLSCEQNLNHDAMYWYRQDPGQGLRLIYYSQIVNDFQKGDIAEGYSVSREKKESFPLTVTSAQKNPTAFYLCASSGTYYEQYFGPGTRLTVT.